Listed here is a single TCR beta chain. Antigen specificity is unknown. From germline, CDR1 is MNHNS and CDR2 SASEGT. The CDR3 is 17 amino acids. V gave up 0 bases and J gave up 2 bases, with 16 bases separating them. Libraries were prepared by immunoSEQ multiplex PCR; TCRdb keeps only in-frame clonotypes and omits some of them. The repertoire holds about 240,000 clones, with 80% to 85% as singletons. CD4+CD25+CD127- Tregs, CD4+CD25- non-Tregs, CD4 and CD8 cells were sorted. This sample was included in a study of Tregs in tolerant kidney transplant recipients. Regarding the study as a whole: Expanding Tregs on activated donor B cells appeared to best identify donor-specific TCRbeta clones. Findings come from small patient numbers and require larger validation. No direct test of biological reproducibility was done here.

This receptor was taken from a human donor in good health. The rearrangement links TRBV6-1 to TRBJ1-2, with D hard to call. Input material: CD4+ T cells from blood. This chain's CDR3 is CASSEALGRGGNYGYTF. The CDR3 region has the DNA TGTGCCAGCAGTGAAGCGCTCGGAAGAGGCGGGAACTATGGCTACACCTTC.